The clone carrying this T cell receptor beta chain counts as medium-sized (0.01 to 0.1%). Its cognate antigen is unknown. Since the library was made to target alpha chains, this beta chain is a stray read and its abundance is not meaningful. This entry belongs to a study of spatial heterogeneity in lung cancer. Looking at the study overall: There were consistently more beta-chain sequences detected than alpha-chain sequences. Study observations and caveats: Tracking of ubiquitous and regional nonsynonymous mutations by counts of ubiquitous and regional expanded TCRs, respectively, was seen. For expanded intratumoral alpha and beta TCRs, counts tracked tumor mutation counts.

Every molecule of TCR cDNA had its own unique molecular identifier. TCRdb recomputed calls from the 5' RACE reads with MiXCR, one row per CDR3 protein. The sample comprises 8,000 to 10,000 distinct CDR3 sequences, under 6.5% of which are singletons, and about 9.4% rests with the top ten. Indicated time point: sample taken at primary tumor resection. From tumor, nontumor lung or frozen PBMC, whole RNA was taken unsorted for sequencing. The length of the CDR3 is 15 residues. Germline V gene data show CDR1 as SGHAT and CDR2 as FQNNGV. The V and J ends lost 3 bases and 9 bases, in that order; junction bases with no gene match: 5.

The specimen comprised lung tumor tissue, sampled at surgery. The gene calls are TRBV11-2 and TRBJ1-6; 10 nucleotides agree with TRBD1. The receptor's source is a male donor with early-stage non-small cell lung cancer. CDR3 in DNA: TGTGCCAGCAGCTTGGGGACAGGGGTTACTTCACCCCTCCACTTT. This sequence encodes CASSLGTGVTSPLHF. Looking up the rest from reference TRBV11-2 and TRBJ1-6 gives the full variable domain: EAGVAQSPRYKIIEKRQSVAFWCNPISGHATLYWYQQILGQGPKLLIQFQNNGVVDDSQLPKDRFSAERLKGVDSTLKIQPAKLEDSAVYLCASSLGTGVTSPLHFGNGTRLTVT.